This passage covers 25 T cell receptor beta chains from one sample sequenced in a study of identical twins. TCRdb passed the 5' RACE reads through MiXCR, listing each CDR3 protein once. The profile shows 1.5 million to 2 million distinct CDR3 sequences, more than 30% of them singletons. The sample comprised cord blood. All receptors come from a newborn girl in good health.

Worth noting for this clonotype: With a much larger clone just one base away, this may be a read error. This chain links TRBV6-5 with TRBJ2-2; no firm D call. This CDR3 has 12 amino acids. Germline CDR1 and CDR2: MNHEY and SVGAGI. Trimming removed 2 bases at V and 6 bases at J, with 4 bases between. The CDR3 DNA sequence: TGTGCCAGCAGTTACGTGGCCGGGGAGCTGTTTTTT. Amino acid sequence: CASSYVAGELFF.

V and J are TRBV10-3 and TRBJ2-5; 9 bases fit TRBD2. The V segment lost 4 bases and the J segment 5 bases; nucleotides outside the gene matches: 11. The CDR3 is made up of 16 amino acids. Germline V gives CDR1 ENHRY, CDR2 SYGVKD. CDR3 in amino acids: CAISVSGGHQGETQYF. The CDR3 bases are TGTGCCATCAGTGTGAGCGGGGGGCATCAGGGGGAGACCCAGTACTTC.

This clonotype was observed at least ten times. The V call is TRBV27, the J call TRBJ1-6, with D perhaps matching TRBD1 (6 bases). In germline, CDR1 is MNHEY, CDR2 SMNVEV (reference sequence). The CDR3 runs to 13 residues. V was trimmed by 5 bases and J by 9 bases, leaving 11 bases between them. The CDR3 region is CASSRGTSSPLHF. CDR3 nucleotides: TGTGCCAGCAGTCGCGGGACATCTTCACCCCTCCACTTT.

This clonotype was recorded a few times. The gene calls are TRBV12-3 or TRBV12-4 and TRBJ2-5, with 7 bases fitting TRBD2. The junction had 8 bases not matched to a gene; V was cut back by 6 bases and J by 1 base. The CDR3 has 15 amino acids. In DNA form, the CDR3 reads TGTGCCAGCAGCCAATGGGGGGGGTCCCAAGAGACCCAGTACTTC. Protein product: CASSQWGGSQETQYF.

This clonotype was detected a few times. The gene calls are TRBV10-2 and TRBJ1-6, with unresolved D. Germline V gene lookup returns CDR1 WSHSY and CDR2 SAAADI. V gave up 0 bases and J gave up 0 bases, with 12 bases separating them. The CDR3 is made up of 18 amino acids. The CDR3: CASSESSSGSSYNSPLHF. The CDR3 nucleotides read TGCGCCAGCAGTGAGTCGAGTTCCGGTAGCTCCTATAATTCACCCCTCCACTTT.

This clonotype was observed a few times. The chain links TRBV12-3 or TRBV12-4 to TRBJ1-5; unclear D gene. This CDR3 is 13 amino acids long. The V end was cut by 3 bases, the J end by 5 bases, with 8 bases between. The DNA of the CDR3 is TGTGCCAGCAGTTTTTCGGGTTATCAGCCCCAGCATTTT. Its protein product is CASSFSGYQPQHF.

V and J are TRBV14 and TRBJ2-1; 7 nucleotides agree with TRBD2. CDR1 SGHDN and CDR2 FVKESK come from the germline V gene. The J segment lost 5 bases and the V segment lost 4 bases, leaving 8 bases of the junction unmatched. The CDR3 runs 15 residues. CDR3: CASSPSSGVHNEQFF. The CDR3, as DNA: TGTGCCAGCAGCCCTTCTAGCGGAGTCCACAATGAGCAGTTCTTC.

This chain uses TRBV2 with TRBJ2-7, with D possibly TRBD2 on 5 matching bases. Germline loops: CDR1 SNHLY, CDR2 FYNNEI. The CDR3 has 13 amino acids. Trimming removed 3 bases at V and 3 bases at J, with 9 bases between. The CDR3 DNA sequence: TGTGCCAGCAGTGACGTCGGGGACTACGAGCAGTACTTC. Amino acid sequence: CASSDVGDYEQYF.

This clonotype was counted many times. The genes are TRBV2 and TRBJ2-7; D gene ambiguous. V shed 6 bases and J shed 6 bases, with 12 bases lying between them. Germline lookup yields CDR1 SNHLY and CDR2 FYNNEI. The CDR3 runs 12 residues. CDR3 protein: CASRGNLGEQYF. The CDR3 bases are TGTGCCAGCAGGGGAAACCTCGGCGAGCAGTACTTC.

This clonotype was seen only a few times. The chain couples TRBV5-6 to TRBJ2-3; TRBD2 matches at 9 bases. The CDR3 loop spans 15 amino acids. Germline-derived CDR1 and CDR2 are SGHDT and YYEEEE. Trimming cost V 5 bases and J 6 bases; bases outside gene matches: 10. For the CDR3, the DNA is TGTGCCAGCAGTTCTAGCGGGGTTTTCTTGGATACGCAGTATTTT. Its translation is CASSSSGVFLDTQYF.

This clonotype was seen more than once but under ten times. The rearrangement uses TRBV14 and TRBJ2-5; D remains unclear. Looked up from germline, CDR1 is SGHDN and CDR2 is FVKESK. The CDR3 extends over 12 amino acids. With 1 base removed from V and 6 bases from J, the gap between germline ends came to 6 bases. This CDR3 reads CASSQARKTQYF. As DNA, the CDR3 is TGTGCCAGCAGCCAAGCGCGGAAGACCCAGTACTTC.

This clonotype has only a few counts. The chain's CDR3 is CASSSGGANYGYTF. The CDR3 DNA is TGCGCCAGCAGCTCCGGGGGAGCTAACTATGGCTACACCTTC. The chain links TRBV5-1 to TRBJ1-2, with D perhaps TRBD1 (5 bases). Looked up from germline, CDR1 is SGHRS and CDR2 is YFSETQ. V lost 3 bases and J lost 0, with 9 bases in between. This CDR3 has 14 amino acids.

The J gene is TRBJ2-5, the V gene TRBV29-1; D perhaps matches TRBD2 (5 bases). CDR3 length: 12 residues. Trimming stripped 4 bases from V and 5 bases from J, with 11 bases between. Germline V gives CDR1 SQVTM, CDR2 ANQGSEA. The DNA for the CDR3 is TGCAGCGTTGGACTGACGGGGGAGACCCAGTACTTC. Translating gives CSVGLTGETQYF.

This clonotype was seen a handful of times. The CDR3 loop reads CASKGEPTDTQYF. In nucleotides, the CDR3 is TGTGCCAGCAAAGGGGAGCCCACAGATACGCAGTATTTT. The J gene is TRBJ2-3, the V gene TRBV2; the D gene could be TRBD1 or TRBD2 (5 bases each). The CDR3 totals 13 residues. Between the trimmed V and J ends, which lost 7 bases and 2 bases, there was a span of 10 bases. Germline V gene lookup returns CDR1 SNHLY and CDR2 FYNNEI.

The genes are TRBV10-3 and TRBJ2-5, with 11 bases aligning to TRBD1. Per the germline V gene, CDR1 is ENHRY and CDR2 is SYGVKD. The CDR3 is 14 residues long. Trimming at V came to 3 bases and at J to 11 bases, leaving 8 bases not matched to a gene. The CDR3: CAISDGQGAYVQYF. Written as DNA, the CDR3 is TGTGCCATCAGTGACGGACAGGGGGCCTACGTGCAGTACTTC.

This clonotype was observed many times. The rearrangement joins TRBV6-1 to TRBJ2-3; 7 positions agree with TRBD1. The length of the CDR3 is 15 residues. V shed 4 bases and J 0 bases; nucleotides not matched to a gene: 4. From germline, CDR1 is MNHNS and CDR2 SASEGT. The CDR3 loop reads CASSGQGTSTDTQYF. DNA for the CDR3: TGTGCCAGCAGTGGACAGGGCACTAGCACAGATACGCAGTATTTT.

The chain employs TRBV20-1 and TRBJ2-7; 8 nucleotides align to TRBD1. Looked up from germline, CDR1 is DFQATT and CDR2 is SNEGSKA (reference sequence). The CDR3 loop spans 14 amino acids. Germline trimming cut 6 bases from V and 2 bases from J; bases unmatched to any gene: 9. CDR3 coding DNA: TGCAGTGCCCCCGACAGGGGAAAAGCCTACGAGCAGTACTTC. As protein: CSAPDRGKAYEQYF.

As regards this clonotype: A junction end diverges from the germline sequence, so it may reflect a read error. The rearrangement uses TRBV2 and TRBJ1-5, with TRBD1 matching 8 bases. The CDR3 runs to 15 residues. The germline V gene has CDR1 SNHLY and CDR2 FYNNEI. The CDR3 loop is CASREGQGSNQPQHF. The CDR3 coding sequence is TGTGCCAGCAGGGAAGGACAGGGTAGCAATCAGCCCCAGCATTTT. The whole variable domain, remainder taken from reference TRBV2 and TRBJ1-5, is EPEVTQTPSHQVTQMGQEVILRCVPISNHLYFYWYRQILGQKVEFLVSFYNNEISEKSEIFDDQFSVERPDGSNFTLKIRSTKLEDSAMYFCASREGQGSNQPQHFGDGTRLSIL.

The chain is built from TRBV3-1 and TRBJ2-3, with 11 nucleotides matching TRBD2. Germline CDR1 reads LGHDT; CDR2 reads YNNKEL (reference sequence). V shed 1 base, J shed 1 base, and the junction held 16 bases outside the gene matches. The CDR3 has 21 amino acids. The CDR3 DNA sequence: TGTGCCAGCAGCCAAGCGCTAGCGGGGGGCTTCATCCAACGTCGCACAGATACGCAGTATTTT. It translates to CASSQALAGGFIQRRTDTQYF.

This sequence joins TRBV4-2 and TRBJ2-1, with 11 bases that match TRBD2. CDR1 LGHNA and CDR2 YNFKEQ come from the germline V gene. J lost 2 bases, V lost 2 bases, and 11 bases had no gene match. The CDR3 has 19 residues. CDR3 loop: CASSQRASGRLGTYNEQFF. Written as DNA, the CDR3 is TGTGCCAGCAGCCAAAGGGCTAGCGGGAGGCTTGGGACCTACAATGAGCAGTTCTTC.

The chain has TRBV12-3 or TRBV12-4 and TRBJ2-7, with 7 positions matching TRBD1. The trim removed 6 bases at V and 3 bases at J, leaving 11 bases unmatched. The CDR3 covers 15 residues. The CDR3 sequence is CASRTHEGANYEQYF. In DNA, the CDR3 is TGTGCCAGCAGAACACACGAGGGGGCCAACTACGAGCAGTACTTC.

The chain carries TRBV3-1 and TRBJ2-1; 7 bases agree with TRBD1. This CDR3 has 15 residues. V shed 6 bases and J 10 bases; nucleotides not matched to a gene: 15. Germline-derived CDR1 and CDR2 are LGHDT and YNNKEL (reference sequence). CDR3 region: CASSLQGKGASEQFF. The CDR3 DNA sequence: TGTGCCAGCAGTCTTCAAGGAAAGGGGGCGTCCGAGCAGTTCTTC.

V is TRBV27 and J is TRBJ2-4; D unclear. The tail of the sequence fits TRBJ2-7 better, so the J call may be wrong. CDR3 length equals 13 residues. CDR1 is MNHEY and CDR2 is SMNVEV in the germline V gene (reference sequence). Here the CDR3 DNA reads TGTGCCAGCTCTCAGAACAACCTCTACGAGCAGTACTTC. It yields the protein CASSQNNLYEQYF.

This clonotype was counted a few times. The chain employs TRBV7-8 and TRBJ2-3; weak D call: TRBD1 (6 bases). The CDR3 runs to 16 residues. V was pared by 2 bases and J by 4 bases, with 16 bases between. The germline CDR1 and CDR2 sequences are SGHVS and FQNEAQ. Here the CDR3 reads CASSLNRVGRPDTQYF. The CDR3 coding sequence is TGTGCCAGCAGCTTAAACAGGGTTGGTCGCCCAGATACGCAGTATTTT.

The gene calls are TRBV3-1 and TRBJ2-1, with 10 bases fitting TRBD2. J gave up 8 bases and V 4 bases, and 11 bases lay outside the gene matches. This CDR3 spans 16 amino acids. Looked up from germline, CDR1 is LGHDT and CDR2 is YNNKEL (reference sequence). CDR3 loop: CASSPLLAGDHDEQFF. In nucleotides, the CDR3 is TGTGCCAGCAGCCCCCTCCTAGCGGGAGATCATGATGAGCAGTTCTTC.